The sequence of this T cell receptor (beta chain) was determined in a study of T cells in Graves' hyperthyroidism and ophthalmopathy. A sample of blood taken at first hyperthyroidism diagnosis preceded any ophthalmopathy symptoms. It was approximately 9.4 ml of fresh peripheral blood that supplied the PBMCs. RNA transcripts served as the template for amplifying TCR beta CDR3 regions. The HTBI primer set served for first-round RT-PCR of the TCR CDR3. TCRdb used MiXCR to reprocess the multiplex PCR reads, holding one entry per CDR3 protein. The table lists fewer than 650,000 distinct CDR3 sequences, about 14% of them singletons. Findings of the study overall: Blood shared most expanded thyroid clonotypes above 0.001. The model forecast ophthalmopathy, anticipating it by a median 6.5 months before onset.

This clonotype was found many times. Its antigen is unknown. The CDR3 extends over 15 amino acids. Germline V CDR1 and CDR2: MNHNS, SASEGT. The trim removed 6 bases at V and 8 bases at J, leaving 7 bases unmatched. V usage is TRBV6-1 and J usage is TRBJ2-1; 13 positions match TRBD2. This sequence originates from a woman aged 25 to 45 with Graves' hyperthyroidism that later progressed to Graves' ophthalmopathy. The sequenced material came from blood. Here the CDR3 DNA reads TGTGCCAGCAGCCCCGGGACTAGCGGGAACCATGAGCAGTTCTTC. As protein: CASSPGTSGNHEQFF.